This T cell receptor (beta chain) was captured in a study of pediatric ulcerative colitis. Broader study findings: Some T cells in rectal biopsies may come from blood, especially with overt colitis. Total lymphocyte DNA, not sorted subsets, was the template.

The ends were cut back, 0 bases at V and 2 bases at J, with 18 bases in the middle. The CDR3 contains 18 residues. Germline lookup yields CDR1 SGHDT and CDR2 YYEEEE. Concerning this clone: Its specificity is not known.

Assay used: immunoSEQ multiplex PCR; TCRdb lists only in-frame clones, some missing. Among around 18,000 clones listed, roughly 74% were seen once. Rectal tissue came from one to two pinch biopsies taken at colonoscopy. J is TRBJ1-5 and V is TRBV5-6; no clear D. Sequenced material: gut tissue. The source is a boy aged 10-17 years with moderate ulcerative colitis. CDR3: CASSLGAKGLAGNQPQHF. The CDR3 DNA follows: TGTGCCAGCAGCTTGGGTGCTAAGGGTTTGGCTGGCAATCAGCCCCAGCATTTT.